The clone carrying this TCR beta chain was counted a few times. One junction end does not reproduce the germline sequence, and a read error may be involved. This CDR3 spans 17 amino acids. Germline CDR1 and CDR2: MNHEY and SVGEGT. This entry belongs to a study of blood T cells in healthy people across ages. Sample donors were healthy Caucasian individuals that came from Russia, aged 6 to 90. Every sample had a minimum of 6 million PBMCs isolated. Primed by a sample-barcoded 5' primer and a J-beta primer mix, a second PCR proceeded for about 7 to 11 cycles. Unique molecular identifiers of 12 random nucleotides labeled each cDNA. TCRdb recomputed calls from the 5' RACE reads with MiXCR, one row per CDR3 protein. This sample has almost 300,000 distinct CDR3 sequences, with roughly 29% found just once.

The chain links TRBV6-2 or TRBV6-3 to TRBJ1-1, with 7 nucleotides matching TRBD1. The sequence was collected from a woman aged 65 to 85 in good health. The sequencing input was blood. The CDR3 nucleotides read TGTGCCAGCAGTTACTTCCGACAGGGTGCAAGAAGCGCTGAAGCTTCCTTT. Translating gives CASSYFRQGARSAEASF.